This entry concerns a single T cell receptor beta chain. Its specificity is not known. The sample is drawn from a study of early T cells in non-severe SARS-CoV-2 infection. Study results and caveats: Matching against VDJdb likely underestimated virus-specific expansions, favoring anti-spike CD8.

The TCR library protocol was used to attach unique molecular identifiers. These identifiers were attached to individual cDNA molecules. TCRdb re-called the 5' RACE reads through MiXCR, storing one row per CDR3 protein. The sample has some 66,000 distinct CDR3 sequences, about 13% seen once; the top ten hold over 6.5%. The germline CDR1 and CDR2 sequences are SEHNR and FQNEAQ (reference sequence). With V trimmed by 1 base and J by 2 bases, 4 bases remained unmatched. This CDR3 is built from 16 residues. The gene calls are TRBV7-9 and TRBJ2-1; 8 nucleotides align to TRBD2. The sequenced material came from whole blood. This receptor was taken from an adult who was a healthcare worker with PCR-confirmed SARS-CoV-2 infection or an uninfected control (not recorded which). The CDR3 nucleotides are TGTGCCAGCAGCTTAGGCGGCGGGAGGACCTACAATGAGCAGTTCTTC. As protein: CASSLGGGRTYNEQFF.